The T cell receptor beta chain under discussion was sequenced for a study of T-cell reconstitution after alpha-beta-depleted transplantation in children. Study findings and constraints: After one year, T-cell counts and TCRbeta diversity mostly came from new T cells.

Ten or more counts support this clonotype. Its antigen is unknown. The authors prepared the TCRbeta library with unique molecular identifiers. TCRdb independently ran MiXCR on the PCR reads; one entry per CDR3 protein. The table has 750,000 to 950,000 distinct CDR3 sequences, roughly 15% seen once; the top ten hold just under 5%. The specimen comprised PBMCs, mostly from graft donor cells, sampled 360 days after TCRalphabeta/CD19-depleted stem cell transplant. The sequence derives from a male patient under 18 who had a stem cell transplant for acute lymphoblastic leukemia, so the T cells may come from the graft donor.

The DNA for the CDR3 is TGCGCCAGCAGCCAGGGGGTAGAGATTACCTACGAGCAGTACTTC. Its translation: CASSQGVEITYEQYF. The J gene is TRBJ2-7, the V gene TRBV4-1; D could derive from TRBD1 or TRBD2 (5 bases each). Per germline, CDR1 MGHRA and CDR2 YSYEKL. The CDR3 totals 15 residues. V lost 3 bases to trimming and J lost 2 bases, with 14 bases between them.